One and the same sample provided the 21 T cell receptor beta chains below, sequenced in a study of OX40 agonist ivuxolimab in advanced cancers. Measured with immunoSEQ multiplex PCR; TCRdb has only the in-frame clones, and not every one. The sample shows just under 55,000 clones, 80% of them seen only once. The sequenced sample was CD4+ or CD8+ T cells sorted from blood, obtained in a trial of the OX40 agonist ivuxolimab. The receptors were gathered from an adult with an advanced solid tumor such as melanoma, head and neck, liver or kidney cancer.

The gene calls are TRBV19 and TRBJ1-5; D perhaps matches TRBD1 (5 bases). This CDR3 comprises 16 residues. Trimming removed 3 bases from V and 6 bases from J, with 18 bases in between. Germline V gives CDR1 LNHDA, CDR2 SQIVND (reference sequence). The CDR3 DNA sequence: TGTGCCAGTAGTATTTACGAGTGGGGGTTGGTTCAGCCCCAGCATTTT. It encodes CASSIYEWGLVQPQHF.

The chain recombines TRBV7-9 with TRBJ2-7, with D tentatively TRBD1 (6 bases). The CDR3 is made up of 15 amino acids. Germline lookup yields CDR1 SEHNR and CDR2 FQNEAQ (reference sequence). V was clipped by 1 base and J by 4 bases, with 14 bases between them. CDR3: CASSLDIKGGYEQYF. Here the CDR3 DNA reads TGTGCCAGCAGCTTAGACATCAAAGGGGGTTACGAGCAGTACTTC.

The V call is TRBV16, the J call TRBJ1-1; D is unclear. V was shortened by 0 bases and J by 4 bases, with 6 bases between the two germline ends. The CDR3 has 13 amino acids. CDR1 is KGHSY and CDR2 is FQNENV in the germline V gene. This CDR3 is CASSQSGGTEAFF. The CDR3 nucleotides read TGTGCCAGCAGCCAATCGGGAGGCACTGAAGCTTTCTTT.

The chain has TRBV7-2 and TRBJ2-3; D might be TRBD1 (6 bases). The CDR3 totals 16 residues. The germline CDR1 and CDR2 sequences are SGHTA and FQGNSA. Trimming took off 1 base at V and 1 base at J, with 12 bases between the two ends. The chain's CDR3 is CASSLVPQGRTDTQYF. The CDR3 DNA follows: TGTGCCAGCAGCTTAGTTCCCCAGGGGCGCACAGATACGCAGTATTTT.

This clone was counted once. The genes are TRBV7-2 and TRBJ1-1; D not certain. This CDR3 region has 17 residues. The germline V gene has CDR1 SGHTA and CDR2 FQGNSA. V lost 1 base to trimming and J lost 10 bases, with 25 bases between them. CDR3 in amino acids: CASSLESTVMADTLAFF. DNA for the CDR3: TGTGCCAGCAGCTTAGAGAGTACGGTCATGGCTGACACCTTAGCTTTCTTT. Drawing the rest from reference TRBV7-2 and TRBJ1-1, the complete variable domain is GAGVSQSPSNKVTEKGKDVELRCDPISGHTALYWYRQSLGQGLEFLIYFQGNSAPDKSGLPSDRFSAERTGGSVSTLTIQRTQQEDSAVYLCASSLESTVMADTLAFFGQGTRLTVV.

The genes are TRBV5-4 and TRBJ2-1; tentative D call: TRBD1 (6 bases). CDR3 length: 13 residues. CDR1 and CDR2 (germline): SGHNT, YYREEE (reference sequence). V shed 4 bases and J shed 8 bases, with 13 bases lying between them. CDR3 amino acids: CASSPQGQYEQFF. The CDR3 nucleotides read TGTGCCAGCAGCCCACAGGGACAATATGAGCAGTTCTTC.

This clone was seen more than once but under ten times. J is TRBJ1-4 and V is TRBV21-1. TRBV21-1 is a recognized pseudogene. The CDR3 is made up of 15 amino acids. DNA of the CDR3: TGTGCCAGCAGCAAAGCGGGGGGGGATAATGAAAAACTGTTTTTT. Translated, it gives CASSKAGGDNEKLFF.

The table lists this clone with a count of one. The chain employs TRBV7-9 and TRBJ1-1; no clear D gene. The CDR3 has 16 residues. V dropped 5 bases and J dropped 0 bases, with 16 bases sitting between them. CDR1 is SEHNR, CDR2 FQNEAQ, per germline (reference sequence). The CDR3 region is CASSPTGRPMNTEAFF. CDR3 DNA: TGTGCCAGCAGCCCAACGGGGAGGCCAATGAACACTGAAGCTTTCTTT.

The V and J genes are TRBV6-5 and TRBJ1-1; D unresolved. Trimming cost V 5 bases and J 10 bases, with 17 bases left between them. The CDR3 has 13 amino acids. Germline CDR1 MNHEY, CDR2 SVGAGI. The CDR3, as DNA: TGTGCCAGCAGTGAAGGGAATTTATTTGTAGCTTTCTTT. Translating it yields CASSEGNLFVAFF.

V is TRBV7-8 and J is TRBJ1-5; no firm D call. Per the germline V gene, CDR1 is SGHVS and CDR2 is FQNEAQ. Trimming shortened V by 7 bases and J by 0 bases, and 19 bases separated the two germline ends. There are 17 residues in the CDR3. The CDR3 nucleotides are TGTGCCAGCAACCCCTCGACAAATCCTCTTAGCAATCAGCCCCAGCATTTT. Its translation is CASNPSTNPLSNQPQHF.

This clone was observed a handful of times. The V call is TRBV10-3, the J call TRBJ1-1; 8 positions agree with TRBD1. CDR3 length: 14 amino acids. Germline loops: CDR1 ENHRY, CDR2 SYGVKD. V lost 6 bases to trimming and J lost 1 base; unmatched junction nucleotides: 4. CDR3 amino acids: CAIRATGGNTEAFF. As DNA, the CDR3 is TGTGCCATCAGGGCCACAGGGGGGAACACTGAAGCTTTCTTT.

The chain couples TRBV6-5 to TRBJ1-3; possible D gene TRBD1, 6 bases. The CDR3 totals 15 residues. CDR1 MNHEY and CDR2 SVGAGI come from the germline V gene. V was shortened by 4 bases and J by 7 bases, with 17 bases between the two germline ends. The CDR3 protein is CASSSGWGARNTIYF. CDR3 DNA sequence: TGTGCCAGCAGTTCGGGATGGGGGGCTCGGAACACCATATATTTT.

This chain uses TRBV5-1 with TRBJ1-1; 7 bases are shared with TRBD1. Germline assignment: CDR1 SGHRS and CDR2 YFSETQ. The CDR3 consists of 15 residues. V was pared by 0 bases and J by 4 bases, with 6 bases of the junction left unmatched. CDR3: CASSLAGGRVTEAFF. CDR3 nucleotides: TGCGCCAGCAGCTTGGCAGGGGGGAGGGTCACTGAAGCTTTCTTT.

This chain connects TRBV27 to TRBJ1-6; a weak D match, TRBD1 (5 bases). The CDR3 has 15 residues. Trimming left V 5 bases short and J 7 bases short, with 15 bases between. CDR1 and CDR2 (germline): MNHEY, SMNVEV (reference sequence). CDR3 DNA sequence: TGTGCCAGCAGTCCCGGGGGGTTGGTCAATTCACCCCTCCACTTT. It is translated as CASSPGGLVNSPLHF.

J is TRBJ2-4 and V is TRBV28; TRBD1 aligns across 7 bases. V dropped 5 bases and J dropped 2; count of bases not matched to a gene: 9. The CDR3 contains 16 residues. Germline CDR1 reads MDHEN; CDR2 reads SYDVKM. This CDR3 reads CASSPDRVWTKNIQYF. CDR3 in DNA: TGTGCCAGCAGTCCAGACAGGGTTTGGACCAAAAACATTCAGTACTTC. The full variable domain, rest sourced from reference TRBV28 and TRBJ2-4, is DVKVTQSSRYLVKRTGEKVFLECVQDMDHENMFWYRQDPGLGLRLIYFSYDVKMKEKGDIPEGYSVSREKKERFSLILESASTNQTSMYLCASSPDRVWTKNIQYFGAGTRLSVL.

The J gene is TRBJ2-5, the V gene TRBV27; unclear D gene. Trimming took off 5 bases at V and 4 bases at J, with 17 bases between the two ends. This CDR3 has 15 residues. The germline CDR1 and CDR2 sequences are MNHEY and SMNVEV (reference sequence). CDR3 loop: CASSAYARYLETQYF. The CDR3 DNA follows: TGTGCCAGCAGTGCATATGCCAGGTACTTAGAGACCCAGTACTTC.

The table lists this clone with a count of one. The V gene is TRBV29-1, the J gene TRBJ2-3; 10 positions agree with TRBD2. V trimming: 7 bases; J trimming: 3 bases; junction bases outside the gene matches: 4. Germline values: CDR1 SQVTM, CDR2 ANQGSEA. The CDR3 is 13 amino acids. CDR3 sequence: CSADSGGTDTQYF. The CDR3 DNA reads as TGCAGCGCCGATAGCGGGGGGACAGATACGCAGTATTTT.

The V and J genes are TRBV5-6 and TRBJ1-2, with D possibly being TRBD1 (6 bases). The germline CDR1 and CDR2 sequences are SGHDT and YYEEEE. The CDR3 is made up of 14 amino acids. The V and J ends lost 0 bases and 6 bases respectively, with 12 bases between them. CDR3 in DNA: TGTGCCAGCAGCTTGGGCTGGGACACACATGGCTACACCTTC. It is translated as CASSLGWDTHGYTF.

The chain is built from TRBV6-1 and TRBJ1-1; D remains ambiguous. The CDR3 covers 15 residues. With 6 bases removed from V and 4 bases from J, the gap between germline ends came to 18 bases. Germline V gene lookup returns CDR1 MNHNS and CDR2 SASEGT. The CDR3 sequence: CASSLSRQFLTEAFF. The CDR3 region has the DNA TGTGCCAGCAGCCTTTCCAGGCAGTTCCTCACTGAAGCTTTCTTT.

The CDR3 nucleotides are TGTGCCAGTAGTATAGTATCGGAGAATCAGCCCCAGCATTTT. Translation gives CASSIVSENQPQHF. V usage is TRBV19 and J usage is TRBJ1-5; D is undetermined. Germline V gene lookup returns CDR1 LNHDA and CDR2 SQIVND (reference sequence). The CDR3 covers 14 residues. Trimming left V 1 base short and J 4 bases short, with 8 bases between.

DNA for the CDR3: TGCGCCAGCAGCTTGGAGAGGGATCAGGCGACCCAGTACTTC. This translates into CASSLERDQATQYF. The chain recombines TRBV5-1 with TRBJ2-5; weak D call: TRBD2 (5 bases). The V end lost 0 bases, the J end lost 7 bases, and 13 bases lay between the germline ends. Germline assignment: CDR1 SGHRS and CDR2 YFSETQ. This CDR3 has 14 amino acids.